This T cell receptor (beta chain) was captured in a study of T cells in Graves' hyperthyroidism and ophthalmopathy. Reasons for excluding patients were uncontrolled infection, other autoimmune disease, pregnancy or lactation. Clinical symptoms, serum thyroxine, TRAb, thyroid ultrasound and orbital computed tomography informed diagnoses. TCR beta CDR3 region amplification was performed from RNA transcripts. Carried out on the TCR CDR3, a first-round RT-PCR used the HTBI primer set. One entry per CDR3 protein results from TCRdb running MiXCR on the multiplex PCR reads. The sample holds approximately 510,000 distinct CDR3 sequences, more than 20% seen once. Losses at the gene ends were 6 bases for V and 2 bases for J; bases not matched to a gene: 1. The germline V gene encodes CDR1 ENHRY and CDR2 SYGVKD. This CDR3 is built from 13 residues.

The source is a young man with Graves' hyperthyroidism. This sequence joins TRBV10-3 and TRBJ2-5, with TRBD1 matching 9 bases. What was sequenced was blood. The chain's CDR3 is CAISGQGQETQYF. The DNA for the CDR3 is TGTGCCATCAGCGGACAGGGGCAAGAGACCCAGTACTTC.